Listed here are 32 T cell receptor beta chains from one sample, sequenced in a study of blood T cell repertoires in COVID-19. Profiled with immunoSEQ multiplex PCR; TCRdb holds only in-frame clones, not every one. This table holds over 200,000 clones, approximately 90% found once. What was sequenced was peripheral blood. Receptor source: a man younger than 45 with COVID-19, enrolled during active disease.

This clone appeared once. The chain is built from TRBV6-4 and TRBJ2-1; 8 nucleotides align to TRBD2. Germline values: CDR1 MRHNA, CDR2 SNTAGT. The CDR3 is made up of 16 amino acids. V lost 11 bases, J lost 7 bases, and 19 bases stayed unmatched. Here the CDR3 DNA reads TGTGCCGGGTCCATCGGGGGGGCGCGAAGGGCTAATGAGCAGTTCTTC. It specifies CAGSIGGARRANEQFF.

V gene TRBV5-4 combines with J gene TRBJ2-7, with D possibly being TRBD2 (6 bases). The CDR3 consists of 15 residues. V lost 0 bases and J 4 bases, leaving 14 bases between the germline ends. The germline V gene has CDR1 SGHNT and CDR2 YYREEE (reference sequence). Here the CDR3 DNA reads TGTGCCAGCAGCTTGGACCAGGGTGGGACTTACGAGCAGTACTTC. It translates to CASSLDQGGTYEQYF.

The chain links TRBV29-1 to TRBJ1-5; D is ambiguous. The V gene lost 6 bases and the J gene lost 2 bases, with 8 bases spanning the gap. The CDR3 spans 12 residues. From germline, CDR1 is SQVTM and CDR2 ANQGSEA. Written as DNA, the CDR3 is TGCAGCGTATTGGCAGGCAATCAGCCCCAGCATTTT. Its protein product is CSVLAGNQPQHF.

The J gene is TRBJ2-5, the V gene TRBV10-3; 7 bases line up with TRBD1. Per germline, CDR1 ENHRY and CDR2 SYGVKD. With 3 bases clipped from V and 1 base from J, the junction kept 8 bases outside the gene matches. This CDR3 is 16 amino acids long. CDR3: CAISEGRDRFQETQYF. The DNA of the CDR3 is TGTGCCATCAGTGAAGGCCGGGACAGATTCCAAGAGACCCAGTACTTC.

The V and J genes are TRBV28 and TRBJ1-5; the D is unclear. With 3 bases removed from V and 4 bases from J, the gap between germline ends came to 13 bases. The CDR3 has 15 amino acids. Germline V CDR1 and CDR2: MDHEN, SYDVKM. The CDR3: CASSFYADLNQPQHF. Written as DNA, the CDR3 is TGTGCCAGCAGTTTTTATGCTGACTTAAATCAGCCCCAGCATTTT.

V and J are TRBV7-9 and TRBJ1-1; TRBD1 aligns across 7 bases. This CDR3 spans 12 amino acids. Germline V lookup: CDR1 SEHNR, CDR2 FQNEAQ (reference sequence). With V trimmed by 5 bases and J by 11 bases, 8 bases remained unmatched. CDR3 in amino acids: CASSLDRLMAFF. The CDR3 DNA sequence: TGTGCCAGCAGCCTGGACAGGTTGATGGCTTTCTTT.

This clone was detected a few times. The V and J genes are TRBV21-1 and TRBJ2-2; the table's D call, TRBD2, was not checked against the DNA. TRBV21-1 is a pseudogene locus. The length of the CDR3 is 15 residues. CDR3 DNA: TGTGCCAGCAGCGCAAGAGGTCTAGACACCGGGGAGCTGTTTTTT. Amino acids: CASSARGLDTGELFF.

This clone has only one observation. The V call is TRBV9, the J call TRBJ1-2, with D possibly matching TRBD1 (5 bases). Germline values: CDR1 SGDLS, CDR2 YYNGEE. Trimming pared 4 bases from V and 2 bases from J, leaving 9 bases between. The CDR3 runs 13 residues. The chain's CDR3 is CASSKTENYGYTF. The CDR3 nucleotides read TGTGCCAGCAGCAAGACAGAGAACTATGGCTACACCTTC.

The chain combines TRBV10-3 with TRBJ1-2; 9 bases are a match to TRBD1. Losses at the gene ends were 2 bases for V and 8 bases for J; bases not matched to a gene: 6. CDR3 size: 14 residues. CDR1 and CDR2 (germline): ENHRY, SYGVKD. In DNA, the CDR3 is TGTGCCATCAGTGAGCCACAGGGGGCAGAAGGCTACACCTTC. Encoded protein: CAISEPQGAEGYTF.

The chain couples TRBV5-1 to TRBJ2-1, with 10 bases aligning to TRBD1. The CDR3 runs 16 residues. Germline V CDR1 and CDR2: SGHRS, YFSETQ. Trimming took 2 bases from V and 6 from J; bases not matched to a gene: 8. CDR3 DNA: TGCGCCAGCAGCTTATATCATGGACAGGGGGGCAATGAGCAGTTCTTC. Protein product: CASSLYHGQGGNEQFF.

CDR3 amino acids: CASSLRTGTGGNQPQHF. CDR3 bases: TGTGCCAGCAGTTTGCGGACCGGGACAGGGGGCAATCAGCCCCAGCATTTT. The genes are TRBV27 and TRBJ1-5, with 10 bases matching TRBD1. Looked up from germline, CDR1 is MNHEY and CDR2 is SMNVEV (reference sequence). Germline trimming cut 3 bases from V and 2 bases from J; bases unmatched to any gene: 7. The CDR3 sequence is 17 residues long.

DNA for the CDR3: TGCGCCAGCAGCTTGGCCGAAGGACAGGGGCTGACTTTC. Protein product: CASSLAEGQGLTF. V is TRBV5-1 and J is TRBJ2-6; 9 nucleotides align to TRBD1. Germline V lookup: CDR1 SGHRS, CDR2 YFSETQ. The CDR3 consists of 13 residues. After removal of 0 bases from V and 16 bases from J, the junction contained 5 bases not matched to a gene. Complete variable domain (other parts from reference TRBV5-1 and TRBJ2-6): KAGVTQTPRYLIKTRGQQVTLSCSPISGHRSVSWYQQTPGQGLQFLFEYFSETQRNKGNFPGRFSGRQFSNSRSEMNVSTLELGDSALYLCASSLAEGQGLTFGAGSRLTVL.

This chain connects TRBV5-1 to TRBJ1-6; maybe TRBD1 (5 bases). This CDR3 has 13 amino acids. The V gene lost 2 bases and the J gene lost 7 bases, with 7 bases spanning the gap. CDR1 is SGHRS and CDR2 is YFSETQ in the germline V gene. The CDR3 DNA reads as TGCGCCAGCAGCTTTGGACACAATTCACCCCTCCACTTT. This gives the protein CASSFGHNSPLHF.

The chain joins TRBV7-9 to TRBJ2-7; a possible D gene is TRBD1 (5 bases). Germline CDR1 SEHNR, CDR2 FQNEAQ (reference sequence). Trimming took off 5 bases at V and 0 bases at J, with 14 bases between the two ends. The CDR3 has 15 residues. CDR3 nucleotide sequence: TGTGCCAGCAGCCCACCCAGGGCCAGCTCCTACGAGCAGTACTTC. Translation gives CASSPPRASSYEQYF.

This clone was detected once. Different DNA sequences within this sample yield the same CDR3. V usage is TRBV7-3 and J usage is TRBJ1-1; D may be TRBD1 (5 bases). The ends were cut back, 5 bases at V and 1 base at J, with 8 bases in the middle. Germline loops: CDR1 SGHTA, CDR2 FQGTGA. The CDR3 is made up of 13 amino acids. CDR3 loop: CASSATGNTEAFF. CDR3 nucleotides: TGTGCCAGCAGCGCAACAGGGAACACTGAAGCTTTCTTT.

V gene TRBV9 combines with J gene TRBJ1-2; TRBD1 matches 7 bases. The CDR3 length is 15 residues. With 4 bases clipped from V and 4 bases from J, the junction kept 10 bases outside the gene matches. Germline CDR1 SGDLS, CDR2 YYNGEE. CDR3 sequence reads: CASSNNRGELYGYTF. DNA for the CDR3: TGTGCCAGCAGCAACAACAGGGGCGAACTCTATGGCTACACCTTC.

CDR3 amino acids: CASSLESSSYNEQFF. The CDR3, as DNA: TGTGCCAGCAGCTTAGAGTCGAGCTCCTACAATGAGCAGTTCTTC. The gene calls are TRBV7-2 and TRBJ2-1, with unresolved D. Germline V gene lookup returns CDR1 SGHTA and CDR2 FQGNSA. CDR3 size: 15 residues. The V and J ends lost 1 base and 0 bases respectively, with 7 bases between them.

This chain connects TRBV19 to TRBJ1-5; D perhaps matches TRBD1 (6 bases). Deletions cut 1 base from V and 11 bases from J, with 18 bases between. This CDR3 has 15 residues. Germline CDR1 and CDR2: LNHDA and SQIVND (reference sequence). CDR3 DNA: TGTGCCAGTAGTATAGCGTGGACAGTACCGACGGCCCAGCATTTT. It translates to CASSIAWTVPTAQHF.

This chain joins TRBV28 and TRBJ1-5; D is undetermined. CDR3 length: 12 residues. Germline V gene sequence: CDR1 MDHEN, CDR2 SYDVKM. The germline V and J ends were trimmed by 2 bases and 9 bases, with 8 bases remaining between them. CDR3 DNA sequence: TGTGCCAGCAGTTTAGGAGTACGGCCCCAGCATTTT. Protein: CASSLGVRPQHF.

The chain employs TRBV2 and TRBJ2-1, with 8 bases lining up with TRBD2. The CDR3 covers 13 residues. Germline CDR1 is SNHLY and CDR2 is FYNNEI. Losses at the gene ends were 4 bases for V and 10 bases for J; bases not matched to a gene: 6. The CDR3 DNA reads TGTGCCAGCAGTGGCCCCGGGACTAGGGAGCAGTTCTTC. Translating gives CASSGPGTREQFF.

The rearrangement links TRBV27 to TRBJ1-2, with a weak D call TRBD1 (6 bases). The CDR3 runs 16 residues. Trimming left V 0 bases short and J 4 bases short, with 15 bases between. The germline CDR1 and CDR2 sequences are MNHEY and SMNVEV (reference sequence). The CDR3 region has the DNA TGTGCCAGCAGTTTATCGGGTCCCGGACAGACCTATGGCTACACCTTC. This sequence encodes CASSLSGPGQTYGYTF.

The rearrangement joins TRBV13 to TRBJ1-2; D possibly corresponds to TRBD1 (5 bases). Per the germline V gene, CDR1 is PRHDT and CDR2 is FYEKMQ (reference sequence). There are 16 residues in the CDR3. V gave up 5 bases and J gave up 4 bases, with 20 bases separating them. CDR3 region: CASSRRGPLEAYGYTF. In DNA form, the CDR3 reads TGTGCCAGCAGCCGGAGGGGTCCTTTAGAGGCCTATGGCTACACCTTC.

The chain couples TRBV5-1 to TRBJ2-1; the match to TRBD2 covers 7 bases. CDR1 SGHRS and CDR2 YFSETQ come from the germline V gene. V trimming: 4 bases; J trimming: 7 bases; junction bases outside the gene matches: 11. The CDR3 loop spans 15 amino acids. CDR3 region: CASSDGGWEGNEQFF. The CDR3 DNA reads as TGCGCCAGCAGCGATGGTGGGTGGGAGGGGAATGAGCAGTTCTTC.

V and J are TRBV19 and TRBJ2-1; unclear D gene. V was cut by 5 bases and J by 5 bases, with 7 bases left in between. The CDR3 consists of 12 residues. Germline CDR1 and CDR2: LNHDA and SQIVND (reference sequence). The CDR3 loop reads CASSLRDNEQFF. Here the CDR3 DNA reads TGTGCCAGTAGTCTGAGAGACAATGAGCAGTTCTTC.

The chain has TRBV4-2 and TRBJ2-3; TRBD2 matches at 7 bases. Germline-derived CDR1 and CDR2 are LGHNA and YNFKEQ. V trimming: 0 bases; J trimming: 3 bases; junction bases outside the gene matches: 6. The CDR3 consists of 16 residues. CDR3 sequence: CASSQEGGLWTDTQYF. The CDR3 DNA is TGTGCCAGCAGCCAAGAGGGGGGGTTGTGGACAGATACGCAGTATTTT.

The gene calls are TRBV11-2 and TRBJ1-4, with 7 bases fitting TRBD1. The V segment lost 4 bases and the J segment 4 bases; nucleotides outside the gene matches: 9. The CDR3 has 16 residues. Germline CDR1 and CDR2: SGHAT and FQNNGV. This CDR3 is CASSSNRQGRNEKLFF. As DNA, the CDR3 is TGTGCCAGCAGCTCTAATAGACAGGGACGTAATGAAAAACTGTTTTTT.

This chain uses TRBV7-3 with TRBJ1-1; no clear D gene. Between the trimmed V and J ends, which lost 2 bases and 1 base, there was a span of 8 bases. The germline V gene encodes CDR1 SGHTA and CDR2 FQGTGA. The CDR3 totals 14 residues. CDR3 nucleotides: TGTGCCAGCAGCTTAGGCTTACCGAACACTGAAGCTTTCTTT. Its protein product is CASSLGLPNTEAFF.

V is TRBV6-1 and J is TRBJ1-5, with 7 bases lining up with TRBD1. Trimming removed 3 bases from V and 0 bases from J; junction bases left unmatched: 2. The CDR3 is 15 residues long. Germline CDR1 reads MNHNS; CDR2 reads SASEGT. CDR3 in DNA: TGTGCCAGCAGTGATCAGGGGGGTAGCAATCAGCCCCAGCATTTT. This gives the protein CASSDQGGSNQPQHF.

J is TRBJ1-1 and V is TRBV4-3; D is undetermined. The CDR3 sequence is 15 residues long. V gave up 3 bases and J gave up 4 bases, with 15 bases separating them. CDR1 is LGHNA and CDR2 is YSLEER in the germline V gene. The CDR3 region is CASSQTTGGFTEAFF. CDR3 in DNA: TGCGCCAGCAGCCAGACTACGGGCGGCTTCACTGAAGCTTTCTTT.

This rearrangement joins TRBV30 to TRBJ1-2; TRBD1 matches 7 bases. CDR1 is GTSNPN, CDR2 SVGIG, per germline (reference sequence). Trimming at V came to 7 bases and at J to 5 bases, leaving 13 bases not matched to a gene. The CDR3 consists of 14 residues. CDR3: CASSRRGRGYGYTF. For the CDR3, the DNA is TGTGCCTCATCAAGGAGGGGGCGAGGATATGGCTACACCTTC.

The chain couples TRBV18 to TRBJ2-7; TRBD1 matches 9 bases. Germline-derived CDR1 and CDR2 are KGHSH and LQKENI. V dropped 3 bases and J dropped 4; count of bases not matched to a gene: 7. This CDR3 has 15 residues. CDR3 nucleotides: TGTGCCAGCTCACCGGAAGTAGGGACAGGGTACGAGCAGTACTTC. Protein: CASSPEVGTGYEQYF.

This rearrangement joins TRBV25-1 to TRBJ2-1, with 8 bases that match TRBD2. The V segment lost 1 base and the J segment 8 bases; nucleotides outside the gene matches: 10. The CDR3 loop spans 16 amino acids. From germline, CDR1 is MGHDK and CDR2 SYGVNS. The CDR3 is CASSELVTSVGDEQFF. DNA for the CDR3: TGTGCCAGCAGTGAATTGGTGACTAGCGTTGGGGATGAGCAGTTCTTC.